A selection of T cell receptor beta chains follows, all from one sample in a study of monozygotic twins with inflammatory bowel disease. TCRdb derives one entry per CDR3 protein from the 5' RACE reads, leaving out DNA. The data show approximately 400,000 distinct CDR3 sequences, and the top ten clones hold approximately 2.3%. Material for sequencing was blood. These TCRs come from a human donor with ulcerative colitis or Crohn's disease, or a healthy co-twin of an affected twin (not recorded which). Each CDR3 is given with its conserved first and last residue.

J gene | V gene | CDR3 protein
TRBJ2-1 | TRBV7-8 | CASSLVFYNEQFF
TRBJ2-5 | TRBV7-6 | CASSLDGSQEKRSQYF
TRBJ2-7 | TRBV29-1 | CSVADLRVWGYEQYF
TRBJ2-1 | TRBV9 | CASSVGPTSEREQFF
TRBJ2-3 | TRBV5-6 | CASSWGPSTQYF
TRBJ2-2 | TRBV18 | CASGELQLNTGELFF
TRBJ1-1 | TRBV27 | CASHRAGGLNTEAFF
TRBJ2-1 | TRBV5-6 | CASSLANGGSANEQFF
TRBJ2-1 | TRBV4-2 | CASSQEWGSYNEQFF
TRBJ2-1 | TRBV24-1 | CATSDLRGGGRSSYNEQFF
TRBJ1-5 | TRBV11-2 | CASSLNGAIGNQPQHF
TRBJ2-7 | TRBV7-9 | CASSSGQVRQQYF
TRBJ2-5 | TRBV18 | CASSPPGGPETQYF
TRBJ2-7 | TRBV15 | CATSRAPKIGTGLYEQYF
TRBJ2-2 | TRBV10-3 | CAIREQLTGELFF
TRBJ2-7 | TRBV4-3 | CASIPYRTSGNYEQYF
TRBJ2-3 | TRBV7-2 | CASSLDQQGATQYF
TRBJ1-2 | TRBV20-1 | CSAGRDSSNYGYTF
TRBJ2-5 | TRBV20-1 | CSAREPARETQYF
TRBJ2-1 | TRBV7-2 | CASTLTGGSYNEQFF
TRBJ1-5 | TRBV12-2 | CASRLALWGRSRQPQHF
TRBJ2-3 | TRBV29-1 | CSVSSGRTDTQYF
TRBJ1-3 | TRBV24-1 | CATSDLRPGKLARNTIYF
TRBJ2-5 | TRBV20-1 | CSATGGEGRQETQYF
TRBJ1-1 | TRBV5-1 | CASSLKGGFAEAFF
TRBJ2-3 | TRBV7-2 | CASSLLRTRDTQYF
TRBJ2-3 | TRBV20-1 | CSAVTSGVTDTQYF
TRBJ2-3 | TRBV7-2 | CASSVDLSGRRQYF
TRBJ1-2 | TRBV30 | CAWNGRDYGYTF
TRBJ1-5 | TRBV28 | CASLGQAGQPQHF
TRBJ2-3 | TRBV6-4 | CASKEYPSTDTQYF
TRBJ2-1 | TRBV20-1 | CSAEGAGGGDEQFF
TRBJ2-7 | TRBV12-3/TRBV12-4 | CASSNPGPQYF
TRBJ2-1 | TRBV20-1 | CSANKLRDSNNEQFF
TRBJ1-2 | TRBV19 | CASSMANYGYTF
TRBJ1-2 | TRBV5-4 | CASSYSSGYGYTF
TRBJ2-2 | TRBV4-3 | CASRGAGGGVRGGTGELFF
TRBJ1-2 | TRBV12-3/TRBV12-4 | CASSSAGTNYGYTF
TRBJ1-5 | TRBV19 | CASRFLHGQGGQPQHF
TRBJ2-2 | TRBV27 | CASSLHVKTGELFF
TRBJ2-1 | TRBV4-1 | CASSHSSGSYNEQFF
TRBJ2-1 | TRBV21-1 | CASSSHDEVAGFYNEQFF
TRBJ2-7 | TRBV3-1 | CASRGLGGEGYEQYF
TRBJ2-4 | TRBV7-2 | CASSPGTLRLNIQYF
TRBJ2-3 | TRBV5-1 | CASSLEDTDTQYF
TRBJ2-4 | TRBV4-3 | CASSQDPSLTKNIQYF
TRBJ2-7 | TRBV18 | CASSQINDYEQYF
TRBJ2-7 | TRBV7-2 | CASSPPGVPQGQQYF
TRBJ2-7 | TRBV5-8 | CASSLGRFYEQYF
TRBJ2-1 | TRBV7-3 | CASSLDSGGGYNEQFF
TRBJ2-7 | TRBV18 | CASSSIPLWGSGMGQYF
TRBJ2-7 | TRBV24-1 | CATSGTYSYEQYF
TRBJ2-5 | TRBV20-1 | CSIPGLAGSQETQYF
TRBJ1-2 | TRBV15 | CATSRDRLSGKAYGYTF